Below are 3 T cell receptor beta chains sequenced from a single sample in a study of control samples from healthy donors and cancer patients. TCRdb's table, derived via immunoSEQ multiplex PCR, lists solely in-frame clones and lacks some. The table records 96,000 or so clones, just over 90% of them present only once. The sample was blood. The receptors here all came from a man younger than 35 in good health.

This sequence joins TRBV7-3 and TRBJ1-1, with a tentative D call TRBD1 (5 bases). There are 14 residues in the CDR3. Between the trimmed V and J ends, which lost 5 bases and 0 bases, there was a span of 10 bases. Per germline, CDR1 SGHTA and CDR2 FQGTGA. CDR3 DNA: TGTGCCAGCAGCCCCCGGGGGATGAACACTGAAGCTTTCTTT. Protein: CASSPRGMNTEAFF. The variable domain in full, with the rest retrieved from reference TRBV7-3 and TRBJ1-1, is GAGVSQTPSNKVTEKGKYVELRCDPISGHTALYWYRQSLGQGPEFLIYFQGTGAADDSGLPNDRFFAVRPEGSVSTLKIQRTERGDSAVYLCASSPRGMNTEAFFGQGTRLTVV.

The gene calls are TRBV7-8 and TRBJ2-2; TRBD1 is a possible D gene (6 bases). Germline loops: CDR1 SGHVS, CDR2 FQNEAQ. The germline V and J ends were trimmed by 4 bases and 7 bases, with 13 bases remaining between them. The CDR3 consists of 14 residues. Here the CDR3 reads CASSSRTTGGELFF. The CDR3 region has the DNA TGTGCCAGCAGCTCCCGGACGACAGGCGGGGAGCTGTTTTTT.

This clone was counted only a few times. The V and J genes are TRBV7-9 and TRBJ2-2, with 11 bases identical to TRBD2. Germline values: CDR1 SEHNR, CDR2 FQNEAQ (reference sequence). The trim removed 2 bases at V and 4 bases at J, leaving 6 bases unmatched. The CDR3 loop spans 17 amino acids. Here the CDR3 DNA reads TGTGCCAGCAGCTTAACCCTAGCGGGAGGCGCCACCGGGGAGCTGTTTTTT. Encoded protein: CASSLTLAGGATGELFF.